The text below deals with one T cell receptor (beta chain). Its specificity is not known. The data belong to a study of OX40 agonist ivuxolimab in advanced cancers. Study details: Dose-escalation cases comprised hepatocellular carcinoma, melanoma, renal cell or head and neck cancer. Two patients with cutaneous melanoma and one with hepatocellular carcinoma, three in total, showed partial responses. Study-wide results and limits: Expanded peripheral T cells had an undetermined antigen specificity. Among patients with partial responses at 0.1-3.0 mg/kg, clonal expansion was among the lowest.

TCRdb's table, derived via immunoSEQ multiplex PCR, lists solely in-frame clones and lacks some. The repertoire consists of tens of thousands of clones, with roughly 87% occurring once and the leading ten covering approximately 0.3%. After removal of 5 bases from V and 4 bases from J, the junction contained 12 bases not matched to a gene. The germline V gene has CDR1 SGDLS and CDR2 YYNGEE. The CDR3 runs 16 residues. The source of this sequence is an adult with an advanced solid tumor such as melanoma, head and neck, liver or kidney cancer. This chain connects TRBV9 to TRBJ2-3; TRBD1 matches 8 bases. The source was CD4+ or CD8+ T cells sorted from blood, collected in a trial of the OX40 agonist ivuxolimab. CDR3 coding DNA: TGTGCCAGCAGAAGAGGACAGGGCCCTGGTGCAGATACGCAGTATTTT. Protein: CASRRGQGPGADTQYF.